A single sample gave rise to the 30 T cell receptor beta chains below, sequenced in a study of vaccination and CD4 T cells after COVID-19. Cultured CD4+ T cells had their DNA profiled by the Oncomine TCR Beta short-read assay. MiXCR, applied by TCRdb to the PCR reads, yields one record per CDR3 protein. The table records under 30,000 distinct CDR3 sequences, approximately 64% of them present only once. Treatment meaning: roughly ten-day PBMC culture with coronavirus spike peptide pools or control peptides (ViraFEST assay). These TCRs are of unknown antigen specificity. Here the sequenced sample was CD4+ T cells from blood, cultured in vitro, taken after SARS-CoV-2 vaccination. These receptor sequences come from a human donor who received a COVID-19 vaccine.

The chain combines TRBV7-2 with TRBJ2-2, with D perhaps TRBD2 (7 bases). The V end was cut by 1 base, the J end by 5 bases, with 17 bases between. The V gene's germline CDR1 is SGHTA and CDR2 FQGNSA. The CDR3 length is 17 residues. The CDR3 is CASSLERGGAETGELFF. CDR3 DNA sequence: TGTGCCAGCAGCTTAGAGCGAGGGGGGGCTGAAACCGGGGAGCTGTTTTTT.

The chain combines TRBV12-3 or TRBV12-4 with TRBJ1-2; no clear D. Trimming stripped 3 bases from V and 1 base from J, with 6 bases between. CDR3 length: 13 amino acids. For the CDR3, the DNA is TGTGCCAGCAGTTTCCCAAATAACTATGGCTACACCTTC. This translates into CASSFPNNYGYTF.

The V call is TRBV2, the J call TRBJ1-2; D gene ambiguous. Germline loops: CDR1 SNHLY, CDR2 FYNNEI. CDR3 size: 12 residues. The V gene lost 2 bases and the J gene lost 4 bases, with 5 bases spanning the gap. DNA for the CDR3: TGTGCCAGCAGTGAATTGCGCTATGGCTACACCTTC. Its translation: CASSELRYGYTF.

The J gene is TRBJ2-5, the V gene TRBV4-1; maybe TRBD2 (6 bases). There are 16 residues in the CDR3. V was cut by 1 base and J by 4 bases, with 16 bases left in between. CDR1 and CDR2 from the germline V gene are MGHRA and YSYEKL. In nucleotides, the CDR3 is TGCGCCAGCAGCCAAGGGGGAGGCCTAAACAGAGAGACCCAGTACTTC. Its translation: CASSQGGGLNRETQYF.

J is TRBJ1-5 and V is TRBV19; 9 nucleotides align to TRBD1. Trimming took 4 bases from V and 7 from J; bases not matched to a gene: 5. Germline CDR1 is LNHDA and CDR2 is SQIVND (reference sequence). This CDR3 region has 14 residues. The CDR3 nucleotides read TGTGCCAGTAGTACCGACAGGGGGTACCAGCCCCAGCATTTT. It translates to CASSTDRGYQPQHF.

This clonotype has just one count. J is TRBJ2-5 and V is TRBV20-1, with 10 bases identical to TRBD2. Germline CDR1 is DFQATT and CDR2 is SNEGSKA (reference sequence). Unmatched junction bases numbered 9, after V lost 0 bases and J lost 5 bases. The CDR3 sequence is 16 residues long. The CDR3 DNA is TGCAGTGCTAGAGAACCCCTAGCGGGGGCATGGGAGACCCAGTACTTC. This translates into CSAREPLAGAWETQYF.

The J gene is TRBJ2-7, the V gene TRBV24-1, with 12 positions matching TRBD1. Germline V gene data show CDR1 as KGHDR and CDR2 as SFDVKD. The J segment lost 6 bases and the V segment lost 12 bases, leaving 8 bases of the junction unmatched. The CDR3 loop spans 13 amino acids. The CDR3 DNA sequence: TGTGCCCGACCGGGACAGGGGGCCACCGAGCAGTACTTC. This codes for CARPGQGATEQYF.

The V and J genes are TRBV6-5 and TRBJ1-1, with D possibly TRBD1 on 6 matching bases. Germline loops: CDR1 MNHEY, CDR2 SVGAGI. There are 14 residues in the CDR3. Trimming stripped 0 bases from V and 3 bases from J, with 8 bases between. The CDR3 loop reads CASSYSTGDTEAFF. Written as DNA, the CDR3 is TGTGCCAGCAGTTACTCGACAGGTGACACTGAAGCTTTCTTT.

The J gene is TRBJ2-4, the V gene TRBV7-9; TRBD1 aligns across 7 bases. The CDR3 is 14 residues long. Losses at the gene ends were 1 base for V and 5 bases for J; bases not matched to a gene: 2. Germline V gives CDR1 SEHNR, CDR2 FQNEAQ (reference sequence). CDR3 in amino acids: CASSLVGTENIQYF. DNA for the CDR3: TGTGCCAGCAGCTTAGTTGGGACAGAAAACATTCAGTACTTC.

This chain uses TRBV12-3 or TRBV12-4 with TRBJ1-2, with 7 bases that match TRBD1. The CDR3 contains 13 residues. The V and J ends lost 6 bases and 4 bases, in that order; junction bases with no gene match: 5. The CDR3 nucleotides read TGTGCCAGCAGGGAGGGGGCCGCCTATGGCTACACCTTC. Encoded protein: CASREGAAYGYTF.

This chain connects TRBV20-1 to TRBJ1-1; 8 nucleotides align to TRBD1. CDR3 size: 15 residues. V shed 0 bases and J 3 bases; nucleotides not matched to a gene: 6. The germline CDR1 and CDR2 sequences are DFQATT and SNEGSKA (reference sequence). CDR3 in amino acids: CSARDSRGLDTEAFF. CDR3 nucleotides: TGCAGTGCTAGAGACAGCAGGGGGCTTGACACTGAAGCTTTCTTT.

The V and J genes are TRBV12-3 or TRBV12-4 and TRBJ2-3; D not resolved. This CDR3 has 15 amino acids. The V end lost 3 bases, the J end lost 2 bases, and 12 bases lay between the germline ends. CDR3 in amino acids: CASSFGLGYTDTQYF. The CDR3 DNA reads TGTGCCAGCAGTTTTGGTCTGGGCTACACAGATACGCAGTATTTT.

The chain uses TRBV20-1 and TRBJ2-1; 7 bases fit TRBD1. The CDR3 is made up of 16 amino acids. Germline CDR1 reads DFQATT; CDR2 reads SNEGSKA (reference sequence). Trimming took 4 bases from V and 0 from J; bases not matched to a gene: 9. CDR3 region: CSANTNRGDSYNEQFF. CDR3 in DNA: TGCAGTGCTAATACCAACAGGGGAGACTCCTACAATGAGCAGTTCTTC.

The rearrangement joins TRBV30 to TRBJ1-1, with D hard to call. The CDR3 sequence is 12 residues long. Germline assignment: CDR1 GTSNPN and CDR2 SVGIG (reference sequence). Trimming took 1 base from V and 5 from J, leaving 8 bases between them. In nucleotides, the CDR3 is TGTGCCTGGAGTGCAAGCGTGACTGAAGCTTTCTTT. As protein: CAWSASVTEAFF.

This chain connects TRBV6-1 to TRBJ1-4; possible D gene TRBD1, 5 bases. The germline CDR1 and CDR2 sequences are MNHNS and SASEGT. The CDR3 loop spans 15 amino acids. The V end lost 7 bases, the J end lost 7 bases, and 19 bases lay between the germline ends. Written as DNA, the CDR3 is TGTGCCAGCACCAAACGGGGGGGGTTGGGTGAAAAACTGTTTTTT. Amino acids: CASTKRGGLGEKLFF.

The DNA of the CDR3 is TGTGCCAGCAGCTTAGCTAGCGGAGCACCGACTACGCAAGAGACCCAGTACTTC. Protein sequence: CASSLASGAPTTQETQYF. This chain links TRBV7-8 with TRBJ2-5, with a possible D match to TRBD2 (6 bases). Germline V gives CDR1 SGHVS, CDR2 FQNEAQ. This CDR3 is built from 18 residues. V lost 0 bases to trimming and J lost 2 bases, with 19 bases between them.

This clonotype was recorded a few times. The chain has TRBV10-3 and TRBJ2-3; possible D gene TRBD2, 6 bases. The CDR3 loop spans 13 amino acids. Germline V gene data show CDR1 as ENHRY and CDR2 as SYGVKD. With 7 bases removed from V and 2 bases from J, the gap between germline ends came to 10 bases. For the CDR3, the DNA is TGTGCCATCACGGGGGAATTCACAGATACGCAGTATTTT. Translating it yields CAITGEFTDTQYF.

The CDR3 loop reads CSAREGATGELFF. In DNA, the CDR3 is TGCAGCGCCCGGGAGGGGGCCACCGGGGAGCTGTTTTTT. This chain joins TRBV29-1 and TRBJ2-2; weak D call: TRBD2 (8 bases). From germline, CDR1 is SQVTM and CDR2 ANQGSEA. The length of the CDR3 is 13 residues. V was clipped by 7 bases and J by 4 bases, with 13 bases between them.

The chain couples TRBV7-9 to TRBJ1-2; the D is unclear. V gave up 1 base and J gave up 8 bases, with 11 bases separating them. CDR3 size: 13 residues. Germline CDR1 and CDR2: SEHNR and FQNEAQ (reference sequence). The CDR3 region is CASSLVSGGGYTF. The CDR3, as DNA: TGTGCCAGCAGCTTAGTCTCAGGAGGGGGCTACACCTTC.

V and J are TRBV20-1 and TRBJ2-7, with D tentatively TRBD1 or TRBD2 (5 bases each). The CDR3 sequence is 13 residues long. V lost 1 base and J 3 bases, leaving 10 bases between the germline ends. CDR1 DFQATT and CDR2 SNEGSKA come from the germline V gene (reference sequence). The CDR3 region has the DNA TGCAGTGCTAGAGGGGGGAGCCTCTACGAGCAGTACTTC. This gives the protein CSARGGSLYEQYF.

The chain is built from TRBV5-1 and TRBJ2-7; 9 bases fit TRBD1. CDR3 length equals 16 residues. Germline assignment: CDR1 SGHRS and CDR2 YFSETQ. The ends lost 4 bases at V and 1 base at J; junction bases unmatched: 9. The CDR3 DNA reads as TGCGCCAGCAGCCCGGTCCCAGGACAGGGGTCCTACGAGCAGTACTTC. It yields the protein CASSPVPGQGSYEQYF.

The rearrangement uses TRBV2 and TRBJ2-1, with 10 nucleotides matching TRBD2. The CDR3 covers 14 residues. Unmatched junction bases numbered 3, after V lost 6 bases and J lost 4 bases. From germline, CDR1 is SNHLY and CDR2 FYNNEI. The CDR3 DNA is TGTGCCAGCAGCGAGCGGGGGGGATACAATGAGCAGTTCTTC. Translating gives CASSERGGYNEQFF.

The chain combines TRBV12-3 or TRBV12-4 with TRBJ1-5; weak D call: TRBD1 (5 bases). The CDR3 runs to 13 residues. V was trimmed by 4 bases and J by 5 bases, leaving 9 bases between them. In DNA, the CDR3 is TGTGCCAGCAGTTCACGGGGGGATCAGCCCCAGCATTTT. Translation: CASSSRGDQPQHF.

The chain is built from TRBV2 and TRBJ2-7, with 10 bases identical to TRBD2. V was clipped by 5 bases and J by 2 bases; unmatched bases: 3. The length of the CDR3 is 14 residues. Germline CDR1 SNHLY, CDR2 FYNNEI. The CDR3 region is CASSRLAGTYEQYF. In nucleotides, the CDR3 is TGTGCCAGCAGTCGACTAGCGGGTACCTACGAGCAGTACTTC.

The CDR3 region has the DNA TGTGCCAGCAGGACCGGGGGGGGGGCCACGGGGTTCTTC. It codes for CASRTGGGATGFF. This chain uses TRBV7-2 with TRBJ2-1; 8 bases map to TRBD2. The CDR3 has 13 residues. The germline V gene encodes CDR1 SGHTA and CDR2 FQGNSA. V lost 6 bases to trimming and J lost 15 bases; unmatched junction nucleotides: 13.

The genes are TRBV6-5 and TRBJ1-1; perhaps TRBD1 as D (5 bases). The CDR3 spans 13 residues. The V gene's germline CDR1 is MNHEY and CDR2 SVGAGI. Deletions cut 2 bases from V and 5 bases from J, with 9 bases between. CDR3: CASSYGRATEAFF. Written as DNA, the CDR3 is TGTGCCAGCAGTTACGGCAGGGCTACTGAAGCTTTCTTT.

The rearrangement uses TRBV6-5 and TRBJ2-3, with unresolved D. The CDR3 has 14 residues. Trimming pared 2 bases from V and 0 bases from J, leaving 6 bases between. Germline CDR1 and CDR2: MNHEY and SVGAGI. CDR3: CASSYGSSTDTQYF. Written as DNA, the CDR3 is TGTGCCAGCAGTTACGGCAGTAGCACAGATACGCAGTATTTT.

V usage is TRBV27 and J usage is TRBJ2-3; D might be TRBD1 (5 bases). CDR3 length equals 16 residues. V lost 3 bases and J 0 bases, leaving 13 bases between the germline ends. The germline V gene has CDR1 MNHEY and CDR2 SMNVEV (reference sequence). Here the CDR3 DNA reads TGTGCCAGCAGTTTTCTAGGGGCTGGCAGCACAGATACGCAGTATTTT. Its translation: CASSFLGAGSTDTQYF.

This clonotype was recorded once. The chain uses TRBV20-1 and TRBJ1-2; TRBD1 is a possible D gene (5 bases). The V gene lost 5 bases and the J gene lost 3 bases, with 19 bases spanning the gap. The CDR3 spans 15 residues. The germline CDR1 and CDR2 sequences are DFQATT and SNEGSKA (reference sequence). The CDR3 loop is CSAPGTTQRDYGYTF. In DNA, the CDR3 is TGCAGTGCTCCCGGGACTACCCAAAGAGACTATGGCTACACCTTC.

CDR3 coding DNA: TGTGCCAGCAGCCAAGGTGGCTCGTGGGGTGATACGCAGTATTTT. This codes for CASSQGGSWGDTQYF. The chain uses TRBV14 and TRBJ2-3; no clear D gene. From germline, CDR1 is SGHDN and CDR2 FVKESK. CDR3 length equals 15 residues. V lost 1 base, J lost 6 bases, and 14 bases lay in between.